This T cell receptor (beta chain) was sequenced for a study of response to subunit inactivated influenza vaccine. Study-level results: Only a handful of new T cells, the authors suggested, are recruited with each seasonal influenza vaccination.

This CDR3 region has 13 residues. The V gene lost 4 bases and the J gene lost 9 bases, with 14 bases spanning the gap. Using its own MiXCR run on the RT-PCR reads, TCRdb lists one record per CDR3 protein. The sample lists 650,000 to 800,000 distinct CDR3 sequences, more than 11% occurring once. A word on this clonotype: Its antigen is unidentified.

Sequencing was performed on PBMCs from blood, taken approximately 15 days before vaccination. The V call is TRBV12-3 or TRBV12-4, the J call TRBJ2-3, with D possibly being TRBD1 (6 bases). The clonotype originates from a man in his forties or fifties who received an inactivated influenza vaccine. The CDR3 region has the DNA TGTGCCAGCAGTTACAGCCCACAGGGAACGCAGTATTTT. Translating gives CASSYSPQGTQYF.